The 7 T cell receptor beta chains below were found in one sample sequenced in a study of metastatic and nonmetastatic thyroid tumors. TCRdb redid the clone calls on the PCR reads using MiXCR. The sample has 50,000 to 70,000 clones; about 4% are singletons. Patients had received no treatment of any kind before thyroid surgery. Specimen: blood. These receptors were taken from a female donor with papillary thyroid cancer or a benign thyroid nodule (not recorded which). Some clones in this sample may be carry-over from other donors' samples.

This clone was detected a few times. The rearrangement uses TRBV6-1 and TRBJ1-5; D not certain. V lost 6 bases and J 0 bases, leaving 12 bases between the germline ends. The CDR3 is 15 residues long. Looked up from germline, CDR1 is MNHNS and CDR2 is SASEGT. CDR3 DNA: TGTGCCAGCAGCCCCAGGAGGTATAGCAATCAGCCCCAGCATTTT. It specifies CASSPRRYSNQPQHF.

The J gene is TRBJ2-7, the V gene TRBV7-9; weak D call: TRBD2 (5 bases). V was cut by 2 bases and J by 2 bases, with 7 bases left in between. The CDR3 runs 13 residues. Germline CDR1 and CDR2: SEHNR and FQNEAQ (reference sequence). CDR3 in amino acids: CASSLWRAYEQYF. The CDR3 DNA sequence: TGTGCCAGCAGCTTATGGCGGGCCTACGAGCAGTACTTC.

The V gene is TRBV12-3 or TRBV12-4, the J gene TRBJ2-7, with 11 bases matching TRBD1. J lost 5 bases, V lost 6 bases, and 6 bases had no gene match. The CDR3 is 14 amino acids. CDR3 coding DNA: TGTGCCAGCAGGCCGGGACAGGGGGTCAACGAGCAGTACTTC. As protein: CASRPGQGVNEQYF.

This clone was detected ten times or more. CDR3 residues: CASGDWRTGELFF. The DNA of the CDR3 is TGTGCCAGCGGGGATTGGCGAACCGGGGAGCTGTTTTTT. This sequence joins TRBV7-9 and TRBJ2-2, with D unresolved. The CDR3 runs to 13 residues. V lost 8 bases to trimming and J lost 5 bases, with 12 bases between them. The germline gives CDR1 SEHNR, CDR2 FQNEAQ (reference sequence).

This clone was detected ten times or more. J is TRBJ1-4 and V is TRBV6-5, with D perhaps TRBD1 (6 bases). The CDR3 length is 15 residues. CDR1 MNHEY and CDR2 SVGAGI come from the germline V gene. V dropped 2 bases and J dropped 2 bases, with 9 bases sitting between them. The chain's CDR3 is CASSYRGGTNEKLFF. The CDR3 bases are TGTGCCAGCAGTTACAGGGGGGGTACTAATGAAAAACTGTTTTTT.

This clone was observed many times. Here the CDR3 DNA reads TGCGCCAGCAGCTTGGGTGATCCGACCCATTCACCCCTCCACTTT. As protein: CASSLGDPTHSPLHF. J is TRBJ1-6 and V is TRBV5-1, with D unresolved. The V gene lost 0 bases and the J gene lost 8 bases, with 12 bases spanning the gap. Germline CDR1 is SGHRS and CDR2 is YFSETQ. This CDR3 comprises 15 residues. The complete variable domain, with remaining parts taken from reference TRBV5-1 and TRBJ1-6, reads KAGVTQTPRYLIKTRGQQVTLSCSPISGHRSVSWYQQTPGQGLQFLFEYFSETQRNKGNFPGRFSGRQFSNSRSEMNVSTLELGDSALYLCASSLGDPTHSPLHFGNGTRLTVT.

Concerning this clone: A much larger clone lies one base from this, so it may be a read error. This sequence joins TRBV4-1 and TRBJ2-1; a possible D gene is TRBD1 (6 bases). Germline V CDR1 and CDR2: MGHRA, YSYEKL. CDR3 length: 16 amino acids. Trimming pared 2 bases from V and 7 bases from J, leaving 18 bases between. CDR3 DNA: TGCGCCAGCAGCCAATGCATCAGGGGACCCAGGAATGAGCAGTTCTTC. It codes for CASSQCIRGPRNEQFF.